This T cell receptor beta chain was sequenced during a study of blood T cell repertoires in COVID-19. As for the study in general: Donors in the United States, Italy and Spain gave samples during acute or convalescent COVID-19. PBMCs, B-cell-depleted T cells, or T cells provided the cDNA or gDNA that made up the material.

As processed by the authors: Amplification of reference gene primers provided the estimated nucleated cell counts. Produced via immunoSEQ multiplex PCR; TCRdb's table is partial and in-frame only. The DNA was the basis for D and trimming; V, J and clone size are from that table. The sample has fewer than 15,000 clones, approximately 90% seen once. This clone was detected only once. The CDR3 is 15 residues long. Germline V lookup: CDR1 KGHSH, CDR2 LQKENI. With V trimmed by 3 bases and J by 2 bases, 4 bases remained unmatched. The receptor's source is a human donor in a cohort sampled during active COVID-19. Sequencing used peripheral blood. The chain joins TRBV18 to TRBJ2-7; 10 positions agree with TRBD2. CDR3 sequence reads: CASSPGSGGPYEQYF. The CDR3 nucleotides are TGTGCCAGCTCACCCGGTAGCGGGGGGCCCTACGAGCAGTACTTC.